This T cell receptor (beta chain) derives from a study of yellow fever vaccine responses in identical twins. Germline V gene data show CDR1 as DFQATT and CDR2 as SNEGSKA (reference sequence). The CDR3 runs to 12 residues. V was clipped by 5 bases and J by 3 bases, with 10 bases between them. General observations from the study: Reportedly, the response of twins' T cells to the vaccine seemed partly convergent, partly personalized.

MiXCR, run by TCRdb on the RT-PCR reads, gives a single entry per CDR3 protein. The table lists more than 2,000 distinct CDR3 sequences, 80% to 90% of them singletons. Of note for this clonotype: Its antigen is unidentified.

Sequencing used T cells from blood (PBMCs), unsorted or a sorted subset (not recorded which), obtained before or after yellow fever vaccination (not recorded which). This clonotype originated in a woman younger than 35 who received the yellow fever vaccine. The chain combines TRBV20-1 with TRBJ1-2; D gene ambiguous. The CDR3 reads CSAPEGYYGYTF. The CDR3 DNA follows: TGCAGTGCTCCCGAGGGTTACTATGGCTACACCTTC.